This TCR beta chain was observed in a study of T cell responses to AZD1222 COVID-19 vaccine. In regard to this clone: Its target is not known.

Produced via immunoSEQ multiplex PCR; TCRdb's table is partial and in-frame only. The table lists some 110,000 clones, more than 70% of them singletons. Regarding the study as a whole: The donors showed a predominance of white British ancestry and of females, with possible underestimation of clonal diversity. Sampling captured repertoires only after the peak T cell response. Spike-specific TCR breadth and depth grew following two AZD1222 doses. Within unmutated variant regions lay the reported targets of nearly half of spike-specific TCRs.

Per germline, CDR1 KGHSH and CDR2 LQKENI. Germline trimming cut 5 bases from V and 5 bases from J; bases unmatched to any gene: 11. The CDR3 totals 16 residues. This receptor was taken from an adult in good health. Sequences were derived from peripheral blood, sampled on day 0 of AZD1222 vaccination. The chain couples TRBV18 to TRBJ2-5; 10 nucleotides agree with TRBD2. The CDR3 loop is CASSALTSGLWETQYF. In DNA, the CDR3 is TGTGCCAGCTCAGCCCTGACTAGCGGGTTGTGGGAGACCCAGTACTTC.